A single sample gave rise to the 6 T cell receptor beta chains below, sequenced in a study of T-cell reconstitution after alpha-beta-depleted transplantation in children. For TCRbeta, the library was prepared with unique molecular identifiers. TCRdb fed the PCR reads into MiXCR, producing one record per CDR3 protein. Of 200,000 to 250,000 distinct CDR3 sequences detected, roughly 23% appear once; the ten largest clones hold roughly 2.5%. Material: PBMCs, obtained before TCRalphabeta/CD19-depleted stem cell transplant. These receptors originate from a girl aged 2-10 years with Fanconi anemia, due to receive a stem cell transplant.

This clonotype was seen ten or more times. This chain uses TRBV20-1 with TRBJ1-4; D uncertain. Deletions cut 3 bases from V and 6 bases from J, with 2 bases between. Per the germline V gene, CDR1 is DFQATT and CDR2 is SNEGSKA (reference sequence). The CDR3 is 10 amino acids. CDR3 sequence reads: CSARDEKLFF. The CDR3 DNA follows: TGCAGTGCTAGGGATGAAAAACTGTTTTTT.

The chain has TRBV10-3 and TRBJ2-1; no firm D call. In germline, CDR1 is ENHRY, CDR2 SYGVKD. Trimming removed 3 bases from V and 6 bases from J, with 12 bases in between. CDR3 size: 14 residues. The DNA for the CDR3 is TGTGCCATCAGTGACCAGAGGTTGGGCAATGAGCAGTTCTTC. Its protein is CAISDQRLGNEQFF.

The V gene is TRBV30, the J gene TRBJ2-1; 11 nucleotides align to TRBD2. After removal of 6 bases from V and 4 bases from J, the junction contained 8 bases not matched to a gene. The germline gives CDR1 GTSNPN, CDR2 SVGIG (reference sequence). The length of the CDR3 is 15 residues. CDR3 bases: TGTGCCTGTCCGTATAGCGGGAGGGGGTACAATGAGCAGTTCTTC. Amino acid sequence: CACPYSGRGYNEQFF.

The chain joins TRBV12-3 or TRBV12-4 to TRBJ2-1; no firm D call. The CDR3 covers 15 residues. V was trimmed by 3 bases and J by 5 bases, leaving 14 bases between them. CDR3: CASSLYEEPNNEQFF. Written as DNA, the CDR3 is TGTGCCAGCAGTTTGTACGAGGAACCGAACAATGAGCAGTTCTTC.

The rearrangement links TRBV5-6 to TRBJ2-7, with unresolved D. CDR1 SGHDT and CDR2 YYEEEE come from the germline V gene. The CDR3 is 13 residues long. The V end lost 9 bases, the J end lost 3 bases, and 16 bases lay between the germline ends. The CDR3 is CAIGPGRNYEQYF. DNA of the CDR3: TGTGCCATCGGCCCCGGGCGGAACTACGAGCAGTACTTC.

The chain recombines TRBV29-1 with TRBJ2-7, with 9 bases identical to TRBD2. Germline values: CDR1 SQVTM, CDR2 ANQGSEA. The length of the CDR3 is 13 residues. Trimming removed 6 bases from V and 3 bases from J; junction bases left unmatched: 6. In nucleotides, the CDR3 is TGCAGCGTCTATAGCGGGAGTGACTACGAGCAGTACTTC. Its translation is CSVYSGSDYEQYF.